The source of this T cell receptor (beta chain) is a study of T cells after posttransplantation cyclophosphamide. Study observations and caveats: After PTCy, TRB diversity resembled that of CNI/methotrexate controls. Blood and skin or GI T cell repertoires showed limited TRB overlap. Later blood repertoires were often dominated by clones from the donor CD8+ memory compartment.

Comment on this clone: What it binds is not known.

TCRdb's copy holds only in-frame clones and misses some; the assay was immunoSEQ multiplex PCR. Among around 22,000 clones listed, roughly 90% were seen once. Germline-derived CDR1 and CDR2 are LNHDA and SQIVND (reference sequence). V was trimmed by 9 bases and J by 5 bases, leaving 13 bases between them. CDR3 size: 12 residues. Control samples came 1 year after myeloablative marrow transplants with methotrexate plus calcineurin inhibitor. This specimen was PBMCs, taken after an allogeneic stem cell transplant with a calcineurin inhibitor and methotrexate. The clonotype originates from a female patient aged 50 to 60 who received an allogeneic stem cell transplant from an unrelated donor, was CMV-positive, and had chronic GVHD only. The T cells may partly be graft donor cells. The chain has TRBV19 and TRBJ1-2; no definite D call. Here the CDR3 reads CASTEDRYGYTF. The CDR3 DNA sequence: TGTGCCAGCACCGAGGATCGATATGGCTACACCTTC.